The 2 T cell receptor beta chains given below trace back to one sample, sequenced in a study of T cells in Graves' hyperthyroidism and ophthalmopathy. RNA transcripts yielded amplified TCR beta CDR3 regions. When the TCR CDR3 underwent first-round RT-PCR, the HTBI primer set was used. Via MiXCR, TCRdb re-called the multiplex PCR reads, giving one row per CDR3 protein. The sample yields roughly 550,000 distinct CDR3 sequences, about 16% seen once. The sample consisted of blood. All receptors derive from a woman aged 25 to 39 with Graves' ophthalmopathy.

This clonotype was observed at least ten times. The chain recombines TRBV20-1 with TRBJ1-1; 7 positions agree with TRBD1. Germline trimming cut 5 bases from V and 5 bases from J; bases unmatched to any gene: 5. The CDR3 has 12 residues. CDR1 is DFQATT and CDR2 is SNEGSKA in the germline V gene (reference sequence). The CDR3 here is CSAHRGGTEAFF. As DNA, the CDR3 is TGCAGTGCTCACAGGGGCGGAACTGAAGCTTTCTTT.

The sample holds many counts of this clonotype. The gene calls are TRBV9 and TRBJ2-7, with 8 bases fitting TRBD1. CDR1 and CDR2 (germline): SGDLS, YYNGEE. The CDR3 length is 15 residues. J was trimmed by 0 bases and V by 4 bases; bases with no gene match: 6. CDR3 nucleotide sequence: TGTGCCAGCAGCTCATACAGGGGGGACTCCTACGAGCAGTACTTC. Its protein product is CASSSYRGDSYEQYF.